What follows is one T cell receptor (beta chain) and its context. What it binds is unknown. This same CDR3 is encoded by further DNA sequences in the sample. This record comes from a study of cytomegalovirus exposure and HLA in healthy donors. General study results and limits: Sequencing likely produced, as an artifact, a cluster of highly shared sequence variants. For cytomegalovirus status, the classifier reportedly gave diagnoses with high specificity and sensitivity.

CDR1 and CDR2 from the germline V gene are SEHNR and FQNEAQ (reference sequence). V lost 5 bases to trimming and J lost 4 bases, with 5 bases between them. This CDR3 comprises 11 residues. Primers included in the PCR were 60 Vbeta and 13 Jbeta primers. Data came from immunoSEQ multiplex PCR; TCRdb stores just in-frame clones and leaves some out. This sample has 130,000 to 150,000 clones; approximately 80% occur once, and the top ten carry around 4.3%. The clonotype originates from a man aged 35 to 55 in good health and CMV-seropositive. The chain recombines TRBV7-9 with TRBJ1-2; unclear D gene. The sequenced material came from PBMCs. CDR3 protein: CASSPSYGYTF. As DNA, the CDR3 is TGTGCCAGCAGCCCATCCTATGGCTACACCTTC. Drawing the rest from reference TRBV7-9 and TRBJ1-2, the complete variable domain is DTGVSQNPRHKITKRGQNVTFRCDPISEHNRLYWYRQTLGQGPEFLTYFQNEAQLEKSRLLSDRFSAERPKGSFSTLEIQRTEQGDSAMYLCASSPSYGYTFGSGTRLTVV.